This T cell receptor beta chain comes out of a study of blood T cells in healthy people across ages. A word on this clonotype: A read error may account for a junction end that differs from germline.

Germline assignment: CDR1 SSHAT and CDR2 FNYEAQ (reference sequence). The CDR3 contains 15 residues. A second 7 to 11 cycle PCR used barcoded and J-beta primers. Via MiXCR, TCRdb re-called the 5' RACE reads, giving one row per CDR3 protein. The sample carries about 1 million distinct CDR3 sequences, about 23% recorded once. This sample also appeared in a second study, on T cells of mothers and their children.

The source of this sequence is a girl aged 2-9 years in good health. The chain has TRBV7-7 and TRBJ2-1; TRBD2 agrees at 7 bases. Sequenced: blood. The CDR3 bases are TGTGCTAGCAGCTTAGGGACTACATCCAACAATGAGCAGTTCTTC. Its translation is CASSLGTTSNNEQFF.